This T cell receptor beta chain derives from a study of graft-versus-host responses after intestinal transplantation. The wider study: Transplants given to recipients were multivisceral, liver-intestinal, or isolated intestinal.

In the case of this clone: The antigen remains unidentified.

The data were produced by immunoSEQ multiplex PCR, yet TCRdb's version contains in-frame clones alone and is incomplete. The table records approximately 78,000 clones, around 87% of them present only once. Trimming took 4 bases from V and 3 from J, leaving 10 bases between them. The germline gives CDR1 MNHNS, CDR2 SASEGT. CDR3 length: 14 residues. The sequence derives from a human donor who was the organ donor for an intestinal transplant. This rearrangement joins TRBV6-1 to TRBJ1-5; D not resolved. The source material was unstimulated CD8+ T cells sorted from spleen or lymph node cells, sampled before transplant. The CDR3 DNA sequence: TGTGCCAGCAGTGGGTTCAGTGCCAATCAGCCCCAGCATTTT. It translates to CASSGFSANQPQHF.